Only a few counts were recorded for the clone carrying this TCR beta chain. TCRdb re-called the RT-PCR reads through MiXCR, storing one row per CDR3 protein. The data hold just under 550,000 distinct CDR3 sequences, with approximately 20% observed a single time. Germline V gene data show CDR1 as SGHAT and CDR2 as FQNNGV. Germline trimming cut 5 bases from V and 1 base from J; bases unmatched to any gene: 13. The CDR3 loop spans 19 amino acids. This sample was taken from a study of response to subunit inactivated influenza vaccine. The sample also formed part of further work on T cells expressing NK-cell markers. That study adds: As the method of synthesis, 5'RACE template switching with UMIs yielded TCR beta cDNA. Underlying the TCR beta repertoires were sorted CD3+CD56+NKG2C+, CD3+CD56+NKG2C- and CD3+CD56-NKG2C+ T cells. Serological testing identified seven of the eight sequenced donors as HCMV-seropositive and one as seronegative. Top CD8+ clonotypes included the dominant CD3+CD56+NKG2C+ clonotypes in six donors. Where several donors were concerned, these clonotypes also led the CD3+CD56-NKG2C+ fraction.

The genes are TRBV11-2 and TRBJ2-3; 12 bases are a match to TRBD2. The clonotype originates from a man between 50 and 59 years old who received an inactivated influenza vaccine. The sample in question was CD4+ T cells sorted from PBMCs, obtained 11 to 12 days after vaccination. The CDR3 here is CASSPRTSGAEWGTDTQYF. Written as DNA, the CDR3 is TGTGCCAGCAGCCCCAGGACTAGCGGGGCCGAGTGGGGCACAGATACGCAGTATTTT.